Listed below are T cell receptor beta chains from one sample, sequenced in a study of CD8 T cells in ankylosing spondylitis. TCRdb reprocessed the 5' RACE reads with MiXCR, giving one entry per CDR3 protein. Here the sample spans around 490,000 distinct CDR3 sequences, approximately 5.3% being singletons. The sequencing sample was made of blood, either unsorted or a sorted T cell fraction (not recorded which). These receptors were collected from a male donor with ankylosing spondylitis. Both conserved end residues are part of each CDR3. D genes are given only for firm matches. Where a row states a size, it is once, few, many or the class of an expanded clone; other rows omit it.

d_call j_call v_call clone_size cdr3_nt cdr3_aa
TRBD2 TRBJ2-1 TRBV7-2 many TGTGCCACAAAGCGGGGAGGCTCCTACAATGAGCAGTTCTTC CATKRGGSYNEQFF
. TRBJ2-5 TRBV5-6 many TGTGCCAGCAGCTTTTACAGGTTCCCCGGGACCCAGTACTTC CASSFYRFPGTQYF
TRBD2 TRBJ2-2 TRBV11-2 many TGTGCCAGCAGCTCCCCCGGGACTAGCGGGAGTATGGAGGCCGGGGAGCTGTTTTTT CASSSPGTSGSMEAGELFF
TRBD2 TRBJ2-1 TRBV9 . TGTGCCAGCAGCCTCCGGGGAGCGGGGGGCCTTAATGAGCAGTTCTTC CASSLRGAGGLNEQFF
TRBD2 TRBJ2-3 TRBV5-4 many TGTGCCAGCAGCCCCGGGGGGATAGATACGCAGTATTTT CASSPGGIDTQYF
. TRBJ2-7 TRBV25-1 many TGTGCCAGCAGTGATGGAAGAGGGATCATCGACGAGCAGTACTTC CASSDGRGIIDEQYF
. TRBJ2-7 TRBV3-1 many TGTGCCAGCAGCCGTGTACAAGGCGAGCAGTACTTC CASSRVQGEQYF
. TRBJ2-1 TRBV7-8 . TGTGCCAGCAGCCCCACCCGGGGGCACAACTCCTACAATGAGCAGTTCTTC CASSPTRGHNSYNEQFF
. TRBJ1-1 TRBV15 many TGTGCCACCAGCACTAAGCGACGGGGGAACACTGAAGCTTTCTTT CATSTKRRGNTEAFF
. TRBJ1-2 TRBV11-2 many TGTGCCAGCAGCTTAGTCCTCAGGGGTGGCTACACCTTC CASSLVLRGGYTF
TRBD1 TRBJ2-7 TRBV6-1 many TGTGCCACCGTAGATGACAGGGGGTCTTCGTACGAGCAGTACTTC CATVDDRGSSYEQYF
. TRBJ1-6 TRBV16 . TGTGCCAGCAGCCAATCCACCGTAACGGGTTCACCCCTCCACTTT CASSQSTVTGSPLHF
TRBD1 TRBJ2-7 TRBV10-3 many TGTGCCATCAGCCCAACAGGGGGCGCGGGGAGCTCCTACGAGCAGTACTTC CAISPTGGAGSSYEQYF
. TRBJ2-1 TRBV6-5 many TGTGCCAGCAGTTACTCGATGGGCAGGGGATCCCAGAAACACAATGAGCAGTTCTTC CASSYSMGRGSQKHNEQFF
TRBD1 TRBJ2-1 TRBV20-1 many TGCAGTGCTGGGACAGATGATTACAATGAGCAGTTCTTC CSAGTDDYNEQFF
TRBD2 TRBJ2-1 TRBV29-1 many TGCACCTTCCCATTGGGCGGGAGATTTGGTGAGCAGTTCTTC CTFPLGGRFGEQFF
. TRBJ1-4 TRBV5-1 . TGCGCCAGCAGCTGGGGGGTCGGAGGATTTAATGAAAAACTGTTTTTT CASSWGVGGFNEKLFF
TRBD1 TRBJ1-3 TRBV4-3 . TGCGCCAGCAGCCGACTGACAGGGGTAAATGGAAACACCATATATTTT CASSRLTGVNGNTIYF
. TRBJ1-1 TRBV20-1 many TGCAGTGCTCCTTCAACGGGCCTCCGAGGGGACACTGAAGCTTTCTTT CSAPSTGLRGDTEAFF
. TRBJ2-1 TRBV7-8 many TGTGCCAGCAGCTCACTACGGAGCCCCCACAATGAGCAGTTCTTC CASSSLRSPHNEQFF
TRBD2 TRBJ2-3 TRBV10-2 many TGCGCCGGGACTAGCGGGGCAACAGATACGCAGTATTTT CAGTSGATDTQYF
. TRBJ2-1 TRBV5-1 many TGCGCCAGCAGCTTGGAGATTAGCTCAAGTGAGCAGTTCTTC CASSLEISSSEQFF
. TRBJ2-1 TRBV5-6 many TGTGCCAGCAGCTCCTTCTTAGGACTCTGGGAGTCCTACAATGAGCAGTTCTTC CASSSFLGLWESYNEQFF
. TRBJ1-3 TRBV5-1 many TGCGCCAGCAGCCCCTCTGGAGTGCTGAGCTCTGGAAACACCATATATTTT CASSPSGVLSSGNTIYF
TRBD1 TRBJ2-1 TRBV20-1 once TGCAGCGCCTGGGGACAGGGGGTGAGCTCCTACAATGAGCAGTTCTTC CSAWGQGVSSYNEQFF
. TRBJ2-7 TRBV20-1 . TGCAGTGCTAGAGAGGCCGGGAGTGGGATCTACGAGCAGTACTTC CSAREAGSGIYEQYF
. TRBJ2-3 TRBV29-1 many TGCAGCGTTGAAGGGTTCACAGATACGCAGTATTTT CSVEGFTDTQYF